This T cell receptor beta chain was found in a study of tumor-infiltrating lymphocytes in primary liver carcinoma. Joint extraction of RNA and DNA used roughly 19-31 mg of bulk tissue that was unsorted. This clonotype came up once. One end of the junction is discordant with germline, which a read error may explain. This CDR3 comprises 16 residues. TCR beta cDNA was prepared out of approximately 470 ng total RNA by means of a constant-region primer. The TCR beta library was amplified through three nested multiplex PCR rounds in a modified ARM-PCR procedure. Amplification in the first two PCR rounds was performed using TRBV1-TRBV30 forward primers and a C-beta reverse primer for around 9 cycles each. TCRdb called the multiplex PCR reads again in MiXCR, with one record for every CDR3 protein. The sample yields 90,000 to 150,000 distinct CDR3 sequences, 55% to 70% seen once.

The chain is built from TRBV12-3 or TRBV12-4 and TRBJ1-5; D is perhaps TRBD1 (5 bases). This sequence originates from a woman in her sixties with primary liver carcinoma and hepatitis B virus infection. Sequenced: tumor-adjacent normal liver tissue. The CDR3 loop is CASSLTGVGGIQPQHF. In DNA, the CDR3 is TGTGCCAGCAGTTTGACGGGGGTGGGAGGGATTCAGCCCCAGCATTTC.